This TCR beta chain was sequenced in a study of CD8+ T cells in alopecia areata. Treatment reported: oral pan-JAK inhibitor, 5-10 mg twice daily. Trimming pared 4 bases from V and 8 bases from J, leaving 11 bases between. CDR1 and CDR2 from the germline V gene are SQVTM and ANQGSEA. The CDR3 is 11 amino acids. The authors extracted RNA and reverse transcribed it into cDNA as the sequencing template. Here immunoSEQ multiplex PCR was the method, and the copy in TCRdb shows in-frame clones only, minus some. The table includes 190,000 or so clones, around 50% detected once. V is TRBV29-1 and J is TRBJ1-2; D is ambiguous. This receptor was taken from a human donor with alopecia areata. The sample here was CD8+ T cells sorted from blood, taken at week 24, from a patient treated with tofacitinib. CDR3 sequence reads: CSVAAGEGYTF. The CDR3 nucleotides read TGCAGCGTTGCTGCTGGGGAGGGCTACACCTTC.